These 19 T cell receptor beta chains share one sample of origin, sequenced in a study of cytomegalovirus exposure and HLA in healthy donors. PCR used 60 Vbeta primers and 13 Jbeta primers. TCRdb's table, derived via immunoSEQ multiplex PCR, lists solely in-frame clones and lacks some. In the table there are more than 100,000 clones, more than 65% of which are singletons. Sequenced sample: PBMCs. These receptors all stem from a woman aged 18-35 years in good health and CMV-seropositive.

This clone was counted a few times. The chain couples TRBV30 to TRBJ2-1; 11 bases align to TRBD2. From germline, CDR1 is GTSNPN and CDR2 SVGIG (reference sequence). Trimming took 5 bases from V and 2 from J; bases not matched to a gene: 8. The CDR3 sequence is 16 residues long. In DNA form, the CDR3 reads TGTGCCTGGGACACTAGCGGGAGTTATCCCTACAATGAGCAGTTCTTC. This codes for CAWDTSGSYPYNEQFF.

Written as DNA, the CDR3 is TGTGCCAGCAGCGCCAGGGACAGCGGTGAGCAGTTCTTC. It specifies CASSARDSGEQFF. V is TRBV9 and J is TRBJ2-1, with 7 bases identical to TRBD1. The V and J ends lost 3 bases and 9 bases, in that order; junction bases with no gene match: 6. The CDR3 runs to 13 residues. The V gene's germline CDR1 is SGDLS and CDR2 YYNGEE.

This clone was seen more than once but under ten times. This chain joins TRBV2 and TRBJ1-1, with TRBD1 matching over 12 bases. Germline V gene sequence: CDR1 SNHLY, CDR2 FYNNEI. The CDR3 covers 13 residues. Trimming took 9 bases from V and 3 from J; bases not matched to a gene: 2. CDR3 DNA sequence: TGTGCCAGGGGACAGGGGGCGGACACTGAAGCTTTCTTT. Amino acid sequence: CARGQGADTEAFF.

The rearrangement uses TRBV6-6 and TRBJ2-7, with 9 nucleotides matching TRBD1. The CDR3 has 15 amino acids. The V segment lost 3 bases and the J segment 2 bases; nucleotides outside the gene matches: 5. In germline, CDR1 is MNHNY, CDR2 SVGAGI (reference sequence). This chain's CDR3 is CASSYGTGSAYEQYF. CDR3 in DNA: TGTGCCAGCAGTTATGGGACAGGGAGCGCCTACGAGCAGTACTTC.

This clone was seen a handful of times. This chain uses TRBV27 with TRBJ1-3, with no clear D. Trimming removed 6 bases from V and 0 bases from J, with 15 bases in between. Germline loops: CDR1 MNHEY, CDR2 SMNVEV (reference sequence). The length of the CDR3 is 16 residues. CDR3 protein: CASRRGGSSSGNTIYF. The CDR3 DNA sequence: TGTGCCAGCAGACGGGGAGGGTCGAGCTCTGGAAACACCATATATTTT.

This chain links TRBV30 with TRBJ1-2; TRBD1 agrees at 7 bases. The germline V gene has CDR1 GTSNPN and CDR2 SVGIG (reference sequence). Trimming took 4 bases from V and 2 from J; bases not matched to a gene: 1. The CDR3 is 12 amino acids. CDR3: CAWTGGNYGYTF. In DNA, the CDR3 is TGTGCCTGGACAGGGGGAAACTATGGCTACACCTTC.

The V gene is TRBV7-3, the J gene TRBJ2-3, with 14 bases lining up with TRBD2. Germline CDR1 reads SGHTA; CDR2 reads FQGTGA. The CDR3 spans 17 residues. The J segment lost 6 bases and the V segment lost 5 bases, leaving 10 bases of the junction unmatched. CDR3: CASSLGTSGSVRDTQYF. CDR3 in DNA: TGTGCCAGCAGCCTGGGGACTAGCGGGAGTGTTAGGGATACGCAGTATTTT.

This chain uses TRBV5-4 with TRBJ2-7, with D perhaps TRBD1 (6 bases). This CDR3 contains 13 residues. CDR1 is SGHNT, CDR2 YYREEE, per germline (reference sequence). V lost 5 bases and J 1 base, leaving 10 bases between the germline ends. CDR3 loop: CASRLDRSYEQYF. As DNA, the CDR3 is TGTGCCAGCAGACTTGACAGGTCCTACGAGCAGTACTTC. Using reference TRBV5-4 and TRBJ2-7 for the parts outside the CDR3, the full variable domain is ETGVTQSPTHLIKTRGQQVTLRCSSQSGHNTVSWYQQALGQGPQFIFQYYREEENGRGNFPPRFSGLQFPNYSSELNVNALELDDSALYLCASRLDRSYEQYFGPGTRLTVT.

The V call is TRBV7-6, the J call TRBJ2-5; 8 bases are a match to TRBD1. Germline CDR1 SGHVS, CDR2 FNYEAQ. Trimming cost V 5 bases and J 3 bases; bases outside gene matches: 5. The CDR3 is 14 amino acids. CDR3 sequence (DNA): TGTGCCAGCAGCCCCGGGACAGGAAAAGAGACCCAGTACTTC. This sequence encodes CASSPGTGKETQYF. The variable domain in full, with the rest retrieved from reference TRBV7-6 and TRBJ2-5, is GAGVSQSPRYKVTKRGQDVALRCDPISGHVSLYWYRQALGQGPEFLTYFNYEAQQDKSGLPNDRFSAERPEGSISTLTIQRTEQRDSAMYRCASSPGTGKETQYFGPGTRLLVL.

The chain is built from TRBV30 and TRBJ1-3; perhaps TRBD1 as D (5 bases). The CDR3 covers 15 residues. V was cut by 8 bases and J by 4 bases, with 21 bases left in between. The germline CDR1 and CDR2 sequences are GTSNPN and SVGIG (reference sequence). The CDR3 sequence is CAQGVGKLRGNTIYF. In DNA, the CDR3 is TGTGCCCAGGGCGTAGGAAAATTAAGGGGAAACACCATATATTTT.

The rearrangement uses TRBV25-1 and TRBJ2-3, with D unresolved. Trimming cost V 3 bases and J 1 base, with 5 bases left between them. This CDR3 region has 13 residues. CDR1 MGHDK and CDR2 SYGVNS come from the germline V gene. In DNA form, the CDR3 reads TGTGCCAGCAGTGATGCGGGCACAGATACGCAGTATTTT. This sequence encodes CASSDAGTDTQYF.

This chain joins TRBV29-1 and TRBJ2-1, with D perhaps matching TRBD2 (7 bases). The CDR3 sequence is 12 residues long. Per germline, CDR1 SQVTM and CDR2 ANQGSEA. V lost 6 bases to trimming and J lost 7 bases, with 13 bases between them. CDR3 nucleotides: TGCAGCGTGGGACTAAGGGGGAATGAGCAGTTCTTC. Residues: CSVGLRGNEQFF.

The sample holds one count of this clone. The V and J genes are TRBV6-5 and TRBJ1-6, with 7 bases fitting TRBD1. The length of the CDR3 is 15 residues. Trimming took 0 bases from V and 7 from J; bases not matched to a gene: 3. CDR1 MNHEY and CDR2 SVGAGI come from the germline V gene. CDR3 sequence: CASSYSRQGNSPLHF. For the CDR3, the DNA is TGTGCCAGCAGTTACTCGAGACAGGGAAATTCACCCCTCCACTTT.

The chain joins TRBV5-1 to TRBJ2-6; tentatively, D is TRBD1 (6 bases). V was trimmed by 5 bases and J by 2 bases, leaving 11 bases between them. The CDR3 is 15 amino acids. Per the germline V gene, CDR1 is SGHRS and CDR2 is YFSETQ. The CDR3 region has the DNA TGCGCCAGCAGACAGGGTGTTGCTGGGGCCAACGTCCTGACTTTC. This codes for CASRQGVAGANVLTF.

This clone was seen a few times. The junction departs from the called germline gene at one end, perhaps through a read error. The V and J genes are TRBV27 and TRBJ1-2, with D hard to call. CDR3 length: 11 amino acids. Germline CDR1 and CDR2: MNHEY and SMNVEV (reference sequence). The CDR3 spells CASRYNSGYTF. CDR3 DNA: TGTGCCAGCAGGTATAACTCTGGCTACACCTTC.

This chain connects TRBV9 to TRBJ1-2; 7 bases line up with TRBD1. Trimming cost V 3 bases and J 5 bases; bases outside gene matches: 7. This CDR3 contains 14 residues. Germline V gene data show CDR1 as SGDLS and CDR2 as YYNGEE. The CDR3 nucleotides are TGTGCCAGCAGCGCCTCCGGGACAGAATATGGCTACACCTTC. Protein sequence: CASSASGTEYGYTF.

This clone was picked up one time. The V call is TRBV5-6, the J call TRBJ2-1; 9 bases map to TRBD1. Germline CDR1 reads SGHDT; CDR2 reads YYEEEE. Trimming at V came to 4 bases and at J to 10 bases, leaving 12 bases not matched to a gene. This CDR3 spans 15 amino acids. CDR3 nucleotide sequence: TGTGCCAGCAGCCTCCGGGACAGGGTGTGGGGGGAGCAGTTCTTC. Translating gives CASSLRDRVWGEQFF.

This chain connects TRBV5-4 to TRBJ1-2; 7 nucleotides line up with TRBD1. From germline, CDR1 is SGHNT and CDR2 YYREEE (reference sequence). The CDR3 runs 14 residues. The V and J ends lost 5 bases and 4 bases, in that order; junction bases with no gene match: 8. The CDR3 coding sequence is TGTGCCAGCAGGGAAAGGGGGCGCAGCTATGGCTACACCTTC. Translating it yields CASRERGRSYGYTF.

V gene TRBV1 combines with J gene TRBJ1-1. TRBV1 is reported as a pseudogene. This CDR3 contains 17 residues. CDR3 residues: CTSSQSGDARFGTEAFF. In nucleotides, the CDR3 is TGCACCAGCAGCCAGTCGGGGGATGCCCGGTTCGGCACTGAAGCTTTCTTT.